This T cell receptor beta chain appears in the sequencing data of a study of T cell responses to AZD1222 COVID-19 vaccine. Study context: Whether given at about 4 or about 12 weeks, second doses were pooled.

General observations from the study: Sampling captured repertoires only after the peak T cell response. Regions 160-218 and 743-854 dominated among vaccine-associated CD4 TCRs spanning spike.

Between the trimmed V and J ends, which lost 1 base and 0 bases, there was a span of 7 bases. Germline CDR1 reads SGHVS; CDR2 reads FNYEAQ. The CDR3 is made up of 16 amino acids. Method: immunoSEQ multiplex PCR; TCRdb's copy keeps in-frame clones and lacks some. The sample holds 75,000 to 100,000 clones, approximately 91% seen once. In regard to this clone: Its specificity is not known.

The receptor comes from an adult in good health. Here the sequenced sample was peripheral blood, taken on day 0 of AZD1222 vaccination. The J gene is TRBJ1-6, the V gene TRBV7-6, with D perhaps TRBD1 (6 bases). This CDR3 reads CASSLGGGSYNSPLHF. CDR3 nucleotides: TGTGCCAGCAGCTTAGGAGGGGGCTCCTATAATTCACCCCTCCACTTT.